Below are 29 T cell receptor beta chains sequenced from a single sample in a study of T cell responses to AZD1222 COVID-19 vaccine (dated by TCRdb to the early 2020s). This specimen's time point label, per the study, means: baseline before first vaccination. Library prep was done by the immunoSEQ multiplex PCR assay. TCRdb took this table from immuneACCESS and kept in-frame rearrangements with V and J called. Such tables lack part of the clones; where checked against another copy, unresolved V genes explain under half of the gap, and the rest is unexplained. This sample holds over 100,000 clones; approximately 83% were observed only once. The ten largest clones take up about 9.4% of the sample. Sequences were derived from peripheral blood, sampled on day 0 of AZD1222 vaccination. Receptors were obtained from an adult in good health.

For the CDR3, the DNA is TGTGCCAGCAGCGTAGATGGGAGGGGTAACGAAAACATTCAGTACTTC. It codes for CASSVDGRGNENIQYF. This rearrangement joins TRBV9 to TRBJ2-4, with 7 bases lining up with TRBD2. This CDR3 is 16 amino acids long. Germline CDR1 and CDR2: SGDLS and YYNGEE. Trimming removed 0 bases from V and 5 bases from J; junction bases left unmatched: 8. Combining the CDR3 with reference TRBV9 and TRBJ2-4 gives the whole variable domain DSGVTQTPKHLITATGQRVTLRCSPRSGDLSVYWYQQSLDQGLQFLIQYYNGEERAKGNILERFSAQQFPDLHSELNLSSLELGDSALYFCASSVDGRGNENIQYFGAGTRLSVL.

The chain carries TRBV6-5 and TRBJ1-2; D perhaps matches TRBD1 (5 bases). Deletions cut 0 bases from V and 4 bases from J, with 15 bases between. Per germline, CDR1 MNHEY and CDR2 SVGAGI. CDR3 length: 16 residues. The CDR3 sequence: CASSYSHGVGGYGYTF. CDR3 coding DNA: TGTGCCAGCAGTTACTCCCACGGGGTCGGGGGCTATGGCTACACCTTC.

The chain carries TRBV6-5 and TRBJ2-5; 11 bases agree with TRBD1. The V gene's germline CDR1 is MNHEY and CDR2 SVGAGI. V was pared by 7 bases and J by 5 bases, with 6 bases of the junction left unmatched. This CDR3 has 14 residues. CDR3 sequence: CASTRDRGYETQYF. CDR3 nucleotide sequence: TGTGCCAGCACTAGGGACAGGGGGTATGAGACCCAGTACTTC.

The J gene is TRBJ2-3, the V gene TRBV6-6; 11 nucleotides align to TRBD2. V dropped 5 bases and J dropped 2; count of bases not matched to a gene: 9. Germline V CDR1 and CDR2: MNHNY, SVGAGI (reference sequence). CDR3 length: 17 amino acids. CDR3: CASSRTSGGPLTDTQYF. CDR3 in DNA: TGTGCCAGCAGTCGAACTAGCGGGGGCCCTCTCACAGATACGCAGTATTTT.

This clone was seen only a few times. The chain employs TRBV9 and TRBJ2-5, with 15 bases matching TRBD2. Per germline, CDR1 SGDLS and CDR2 YYNGEE. The CDR3 consists of 19 residues. V shed 3 bases and J 4 bases; nucleotides not matched to a gene: 13. Here the CDR3 reads CASSEGLAGGSIMRETQYF. CDR3 DNA: TGTGCCAGCAGCGAGGGACTAGCGGGAGGCAGTATAATGCGAGAGACCCAGTACTTC.

J is TRBJ2-2 and V is TRBV11-3; 10 nucleotides align to TRBD2. CDR1 SGHNT and CDR2 YENEEA come from the germline V gene. The CDR3 totals 15 residues. Losses at the gene ends were 6 bases for V and 5 bases for J; bases not matched to a gene: 6. CDR3 DNA: TGTGCCAGCAGTGTAGCGGGAGGATTTACCGGGGAGCTGTTTTTT. It encodes CASSVAGGFTGELFF.

The V call is TRBV7-2, the J call TRBJ1-3; D is perhaps TRBD1 (5 bases). This CDR3 spans 14 amino acids. Germline CDR1 is SGHTA and CDR2 is FQGNSA. V shed 3 bases and J shed 2 bases, with 8 bases lying between them. Written as DNA, the CDR3 is TGTGCCAGCAGCTTCCGCAGGGCTGGAAACACCATATATTTT. Its translation is CASSFRRAGNTIYF.

J is TRBJ2-5 and V is TRBV9; tentatively, D is TRBD2 (7 bases). Looked up from germline, CDR1 is SGDLS and CDR2 is YYNGEE. CDR3 length: 17 residues. Between the trimmed V and J ends, which lost 0 bases and 1 base, there was a span of 16 bases. DNA of the CDR3: TGTGCCAGCAGCGTAGGTCAACGCGGGGGCCGCCAAGAGACCCAGTACTTC. This encodes CASSVGQRGGRQETQYF.

The rearrangement links TRBV7-9 to TRBJ2-1; tentative D call: TRBD2 (6 bases). In germline, CDR1 is SEHNR, CDR2 FQNEAQ (reference sequence). V lost 4 bases, J lost 2 bases, and 12 bases lay in between. This CDR3 contains 15 residues. For the CDR3, the DNA is TGTGCCAGCAGCTCGACTAGTTCGACCTACAATGAGCAGTTCTTC. Amino acids: CASSSTSSTYNEQFF.

This chain links TRBV10-3 with TRBJ2-7; 7 bases line up with TRBD2. CDR3 length: 15 amino acids. V shed 2 bases, J shed 4 bases, and the junction held 8 bases outside the gene matches. From germline, CDR1 is ENHRY and CDR2 SYGVKD. DNA for the CDR3: TGTGCCATCAGTGAGGCCCTAGCGGCCTCTTACGAGCAGTACTTC. Translated, it gives CAISEALAASYEQYF.

The genes are TRBV19 and TRBJ1-4, with D tentatively TRBD1 (5 bases). Germline CDR1 is LNHDA and CDR2 is SQIVND (reference sequence). This CDR3 has 14 amino acids. The ends were cut back, 7 bases at V and 1 base at J, with 10 bases in the middle. CDR3 amino acids: CASKDGGTNEKLFF. The CDR3 DNA is TGTGCCAGTAAGGACGGGGGAACTAATGAAAAACTGTTTTTT.

The rearrangement uses TRBV7-2 and TRBJ1-3, with D perhaps TRBD1 (6 bases). V lost 5 bases to trimming and J lost 4 bases, with 18 bases between them. This CDR3 contains 16 residues. The germline V gene has CDR1 SGHTA and CDR2 FQGNSA. The CDR3 region has the DNA TGTGCCAGCAGCCCATGGACAGACTGGGGGGGAAACACCATATATTTT. Translated, it gives CASSPWTDWGGNTIYF.

A single count supports this clone. This chain connects TRBV6-5 to TRBJ1-1; D not resolved. V was shortened by 0 bases and J by 0 bases, with 2 bases between the two germline ends. Germline V gives CDR1 MNHEY, CDR2 SVGAGI. This CDR3 is built from 13 residues. The CDR3 DNA is TGTGCCAGCAGTTACTCCTTGAACACTGAAGCTTTCTTT. It encodes CASSYSLNTEAFF.

CDR3 sequence: CASSEYEAYEQYF. The DNA of the CDR3 is TGTGCCAGCAGTGAATACGAGGCCTACGAGCAGTACTTC. This chain joins TRBV6-1 and TRBJ2-7, with D hard to call. The CDR3 extends over 13 amino acids. Looked up from germline, CDR1 is MNHNS and CDR2 is SASEGT. Deletions cut 2 bases from V and 2 bases from J, with 7 bases between.

This chain links TRBV7-9 with TRBJ1-2; unclear D gene. CDR1 is SEHNR, CDR2 FQNEAQ, per germline (reference sequence). This CDR3 has 11 amino acids. With 6 bases removed from V and 2 bases from J, the gap between germline ends came to 4 bases. The CDR3 is CASRENYGYTF. The CDR3 coding sequence is TGTGCCAGCAGGGAGAACTATGGCTACACCTTC. Based on the CDR3 plus reference TRBV7-9 and TRBJ1-2, the full variable domain is DTGVSQNPRHKITKRGQNVTFRCDPISEHNRLYWYRQTLGQGPEFLTYFQNEAQLEKSRLLSDRFSAERPKGSFSTLEIQRTEQGDSAMYLCASRENYGYTFGSGTRLTVV.

The chain combines TRBV2 with TRBJ1-2; possible D gene TRBD1, 6 bases. Germline V gives CDR1 SNHLY, CDR2 FYNNEI. The CDR3 contains 14 residues. Trimming left V 11 bases short and J 6 bases short, with 22 bases between. CDR3 sequence: CAASRGAGVDGYTF. The CDR3 region has the DNA TGTGCCGCCAGCAGGGGTGCAGGGGTAGATGGCTACACCTTC. Based on the CDR3 plus reference TRBV2 and TRBJ1-2, the full variable domain is EPEVTQTPSHQVTQMGQEVILRCVPISNHLYFYWYRQILGQKVEFLVSFYNNEISEKSEIFDDQFSVERPDGSNFTLKIRSTKLEDSAMYFCAASRGAGVDGYTFGSGTRLTVV.

V and J are TRBV5-5 and TRBJ2-5; no definite D call. Germline CDR1 is SGHKS and CDR2 is YYEKEE (reference sequence). V lost 2 bases and J lost 2, with 10 bases in between. CDR3 length: 14 amino acids. This CDR3 reads CASSFRDQQETQYF. CDR3 DNA: TGTGCCAGCAGCTTCCGAGACCAACAAGAGACCCAGTACTTC.

The chain is built from TRBV2 and TRBJ1-2; D possibly corresponds to TRBD1 (5 bases). V was trimmed by 2 bases and J by 5 bases, leaving 9 bases between them. Germline values: CDR1 SNHLY, CDR2 FYNNEI. The CDR3 covers 13 residues. In DNA, the CDR3 is TGTGCCAGCAGTGAACAGGGCGTTTATGGCTACACCTTC. The encoded protein is CASSEQGVYGYTF.

The chain is built from TRBV6-5 and TRBJ1-6, with D unresolved. Deletions cut 4 bases from V and 7 bases from J, with 2 bases between. Germline V gene lookup returns CDR1 MNHEY and CDR2 SVGAGI. This CDR3 contains 11 residues. The DNA for the CDR3 is TGTGCCAGCAGTTCCAATTCACCCCTCCACTTT. Residues: CASSSNSPLHF.

The rearrangement joins TRBV6-2 or TRBV6-3 to TRBJ2-7, with D maybe TRBD2 (6 bases). The germline V gene encodes CDR1 MNHEY and CDR2 SVGEGT. Trimming cost V 5 bases and J 0 bases, with 11 bases left between them. The CDR3 has 14 amino acids. The CDR3 sequence: CASSSGWSSYEQYF. CDR3 DNA: TGTGCCAGCAGTAGCGGGTGGAGCTCCTACGAGCAGTACTTC.

The rearrangement uses TRBV15 and TRBJ2-3; maybe TRBD2 (6 bases). V dropped 4 bases and J dropped 3 bases, with 8 bases sitting between them. The CDR3 consists of 13 residues. Germline V gene sequence: CDR1 LNHNV, CDR2 YYDKDF (reference sequence). CDR3 nucleotides: TGTGCCACCAGCACCGGGAGTACAGATACGCAGTATTTT. Protein sequence: CATSTGSTDTQYF.

The chain combines TRBV9 with TRBJ1-1; maybe TRBD1 (5 bases). CDR1 is SGDLS and CDR2 is YYNGEE in the germline V gene. Trimming removed 0 bases at V and 1 base at J, with 7 bases between. There are 14 residues in the CDR3. DNA for the CDR3: TGTGCCAGCAGCGTAGCGAGGGGGAACACTGAAGCTTTCTTT. Encoded protein: CASSVARGNTEAFF.

This sequence joins TRBV15 and TRBJ1-4; D is ambiguous. Trimming left V 4 bases short and J 5 bases short, with 14 bases between. The CDR3 extends over 15 amino acids. Per germline, CDR1 LNHNV and CDR2 YYDKDF (reference sequence). The CDR3 here is CATSIRRVENEKLFF. CDR3 DNA: TGTGCCACCAGCATACGACGGGTGGAGAATGAAAAACTGTTTTTT.

This clone appeared a single time. V and J are TRBV9 and TRBJ2-3; no definite D call. Between the trimmed V and J ends, which lost 0 bases and 6 bases, there was a span of 2 bases. The germline CDR1 and CDR2 sequences are SGDLS and YYNGEE. The CDR3 length is 11 residues. CDR3 region: CASSVGDTQYF. The CDR3 bases are TGTGCCAGCAGCGTAGGGGATACGCAGTATTTT.

The table lists this clone with a count of one. The chain joins TRBV29-1 to TRBJ2-1; perhaps TRBD1 as D (6 bases). V was clipped by 7 bases and J by 2 bases, with 15 bases between them. CDR1 is SQVTM and CDR2 is ANQGSEA in the germline V gene. The CDR3 is 14 residues long. The CDR3 sequence is CSATGQLTYNEQFF. In nucleotides, the CDR3 is TGCAGCGCGACCGGACAGTTAACCTACAATGAGCAGTTCTTC.

This chain joins TRBV24-1 and TRBJ2-3; possibly TRBD1 for D (6 bases). The CDR3 loop spans 16 amino acids. V was shortened by 3 bases and J by 0 bases, with 12 bases between the two germline ends. Germline V gene data show CDR1 as KGHDR and CDR2 as SFDVKD. CDR3 residues: CATSDPTTGSTDTQYF. The CDR3 DNA is TGTGCCACCAGTGATCCTACTACAGGGAGCACAGATACGCAGTATTTT.

About this clone itself: One end of the junction is discordant with germline, which a read error may explain. Within the sample, other DNA sequences also encode this same CDR3. The chain recombines TRBV5-1 with TRBJ2-6; 7 nucleotides line up with TRBD1. CDR1 is SGHRS, CDR2 YFSETQ, per germline. CDR3 size: 13 residues. In DNA, the CDR3 is TGCGCCAGCAGCTTCGAGGGGGCCAATGTCCTGACTTTC. This codes for CASSFEGANVLTF. Full variable domain (missing parts from reference TRBV5-1 and TRBJ2-6): KAGVTQTPRYLIKTRGQQVTLSCSPISGHRSVSWYQQTPGQGLQFLFEYFSETQRNKGNFPGRFSGRQFSNSRSEMNVSTLELGDSALYLCASSFEGANVLTFGAGSRLTVL.

J is TRBJ1-5 and V is TRBV19; 11 bases are a match to TRBD1. Germline trimming cut 7 bases from V and 3 bases from J; bases unmatched to any gene: 8. Germline V gives CDR1 LNHDA, CDR2 SQIVND (reference sequence). The CDR3 loop spans 16 amino acids. The CDR3 reads CASTVGQGAYNQPQHF. In DNA, the CDR3 is TGTGCCAGTACCGTCGGACAGGGGGCGTACAATCAGCCCCAGCATTTT.

The chain carries TRBV2 and TRBJ1-1, with no clear D. The V gene's germline CDR1 is SNHLY and CDR2 FYNNEI. The CDR3 runs 13 residues. Trimming removed 7 bases at V and 1 base at J, with 10 bases between. CDR3 amino acids: CASTKDGNTEAFF. The CDR3 nucleotides read TGTGCCAGCACTAAGGACGGGAACACTGAAGCTTTCTTT.